This T cell receptor (beta chain) emerged from a study of blood T cell repertoires in COVID-19. Looking at the study overall: Material from acute and convalescent COVID-19 was sourced from the United States, Italy and Spain.

Recruitment covered under 25 US areas and drew participants whose ages spanned about 18 to 95 years. Participant-reported clinical history was the basis for cohort assignment. V was clipped by 3 bases and J by 3 bases; unmatched bases: 4. The germline CDR1 and CDR2 sequences are LGHNA and YNFKEQ. This CDR3 has 15 residues. Clones were sequenced by immunoSEQ multiplex PCR, and TCRdb holds only the in-frame ones, with some missing. The profile shows around 230,000 clones, roughly 86% of them singletons. Input material: PBMCs or T cells enriched from blood (not recorded which). The V and J genes are TRBV4-2 and TRBJ1-1; 10 bases line up with TRBD1. This sequence originates from a woman aged 25 to 45 with acute COVID-19. The CDR3 region is CASSQTGTGDTEAFF. In DNA form, the CDR3 reads TGTGCCAGCAGCCAGACCGGGACAGGGGACACTGAAGCTTTCTTT.